This passage covers 26 T cell receptor beta chains from one sample sequenced in a study of blood T cell repertoires in COVID-19. TCRdb keeps only in-frame clones here, not all; method: immunoSEQ multiplex PCR. In the table there are about 140,000 clones, about 70% of which are singletons. Sequencing used peripheral blood. The receptor set was obtained from a man of 80 years or more with acute or convalescent COVID-19.

This sequence joins TRBV6-6 and TRBJ2-3, with D unclear. The V gene's germline CDR1 is MNHNY and CDR2 SVGAGI (reference sequence). The CDR3 loop spans 14 amino acids. Trimming removed 4 bases from V and 8 bases from J, with 16 bases in between. For the CDR3, the DNA is TGTGCCAGCAGTTCCGGGTCCGGCCGCGCTACGCAGTATTTT. This gives the protein CASSSGSGRATQYF.

V gene TRBV18 combines with J gene TRBJ1-5; the D gene is possibly TRBD1 (5 bases). CDR3 size: 15 residues. Looked up from germline, CDR1 is KGHSH and CDR2 is LQKENI. Trimming pared 3 bases from V and 0 bases from J, leaving 9 bases between. CDR3 sequence (DNA): TGTGCCAGCTCACCCTCAGGGATTAGCAATCAGCCCCAGCATTTT. This codes for CASSPSGISNQPQHF.

The chain joins TRBV19 to TRBJ1-1; D unresolved. The CDR3 covers 13 residues. V was clipped by 2 bases and J by 5 bases, with 9 bases between them. Per the germline V gene, CDR1 is LNHDA and CDR2 is SQIVND (reference sequence). The CDR3 nucleotides read TGTGCCAGTAGTATAAATCCGGGGACTGAAGCTTTCTTT. Residues: CASSINPGTEAFF.

This clone was recorded only once. The V gene is TRBV5-5, the J gene TRBJ2-3, with a tentative D call TRBD1 (5 bases). This CDR3 has 14 amino acids. The V end lost 1 base, the J end lost 6 bases, and 12 bases lay between the germline ends. Germline CDR1 SGHKS, CDR2 YYEKEE (reference sequence). CDR3 sequence (DNA): TGTGCCAGCAGCTTGTTGCAGGGTGGGGATACGCAGTATTTT. It is translated as CASSLLQGGDTQYF.

This chain uses TRBV24-1 with TRBJ1-5; 8 positions agree with TRBD1. J lost 0 bases, V lost 2 bases, and 11 bases had no gene match. This CDR3 has 19 amino acids. Germline-derived CDR1 and CDR2 are KGHDR and SFDVKD. This CDR3 reads CATSDSRGTGLSSNQPQHF. Written as DNA, the CDR3 is TGTGCCACCAGTGATTCCCGAGGGACAGGACTTTCTAGCAATCAGCCCCAGCATTTT.

The V gene is TRBV7-2, the J gene TRBJ1-3; possibly TRBD1 for D (5 bases). Germline-derived CDR1 and CDR2 are SGHTA and FQGNSA. V was cut by 5 bases and J by 3 bases, with 11 bases left in between. CDR3 size: 14 residues. The CDR3 nucleotides read TGTGCCAGCAGCGCGGGGACCGGTGGAAACACCATATATTTT. As protein: CASSAGTGGNTIYF. The full variable domain, its missing parts supplied by reference TRBV7-2 and TRBJ1-3, is GAGVSQSPSNKVTEKGKDVELRCDPISGHTALYWYRQSLGQGLEFLIYFQGNSAPDKSGLPSDRFSAERTGGSVSTLTIQRTQQEDSAVYLCASSAGTGGNTIYFGEGSWLTVV.

The table lists this clone with a count of one. V and J are TRBV15 and TRBJ1-3; D might be TRBD1 (5 bases). The CDR3 is 15 amino acids. CDR1 and CDR2 from the germline V gene are LNHNV and YYDKDF (reference sequence). Trimming removed 8 bases from V and 4 bases from J, with 18 bases in between. The CDR3 sequence is CATSTAGPPGNTIYF. The CDR3 DNA is TGTGCCACCTCCACAGCGGGACCTCCAGGAAACACCATATATTTT.

This clone appeared once. J is TRBJ2-5 and V is TRBV7-2; tentatively, D is TRBD2 (5 bases). The CDR3 covers 15 residues. Trimming left V 1 base short and J 3 bases short, with 12 bases between. Germline lookup yields CDR1 SGHTA and CDR2 FQGNSA. The CDR3 nucleotides read TGTGCCAGCAGCTTAGTTAGGTCGGGGAAAGAGACCCAGTACTTC. Protein product: CASSLVRSGKETQYF.

V usage is TRBV7-9 and J usage is TRBJ2-7, with TRBD1 matching 8 bases. V shed 5 bases and J 7 bases; nucleotides not matched to a gene: 13. The CDR3 is 15 residues long. The germline CDR1 and CDR2 sequences are SEHNR and FQNEAQ (reference sequence). In nucleotides, the CDR3 is TGTGCCAGCAGCGAGAAGCAGGGGGCGAAGCCAGAGCAGTACTTC. It yields the protein CASSEKQGAKPEQYF.

DNA of the CDR3: TGTGCCAGCAGCTTAGCGCGGGGGCTAGCCTTCCAAGAGACCCAGTACTTC. Translation: CASSLARGLAFQETQYF. V gene TRBV7-9 combines with J gene TRBJ2-5, with a tentative D call TRBD2 (7 bases). CDR1 is SEHNR, CDR2 FQNEAQ, per germline (reference sequence). Trimming pared 0 bases from V and 1 base from J, leaving 15 bases between. There are 17 residues in the CDR3.

The chain carries TRBV19 and TRBJ2-1, with 9 positions matching TRBD2. Germline CDR1 reads LNHDA; CDR2 reads SQIVND (reference sequence). Trimming removed 3 bases from V and 4 bases from J; junction bases left unmatched: 4. The CDR3 contains 15 residues. The CDR3 spells CASSIERGVYNEQFF. The CDR3 DNA sequence: TGTGCCAGTAGTATTGAGCGGGGGGTATACAATGAGCAGTTCTTC. The full variable domain, in which reference TRBV19 and TRBJ2-1 provide the parts outside the CDR3, is DGGITQSPKYLFRKEGQNVTLSCEQNLNHDAMYWYRQDPGQGLRLIYYSQIVNDFQKGDIAEGYSVSREKKESFPLTVTSAQKNPTAFYLCASSIERGVYNEQFFGPGTRLTVL.

This clone was counted between two and nine times. The chain carries TRBV5-6 and TRBJ2-2; D is unresolved. Germline CDR1 SGHDT, CDR2 YYEEEE. The V gene lost 6 bases and the J gene lost 6 bases, with 15 bases spanning the gap. The CDR3 extends over 14 amino acids. CDR3 region: CASTLTLRPGELFF. CDR3 DNA sequence: TGTGCCAGCACACTGACACTTAGGCCCGGGGAGCTGTTTTTT.

The rearrangement joins TRBV18 to TRBJ2-5, with D perhaps TRBD2 (5 bases). Between the trimmed V and J ends, which lost 7 bases and 3 bases, there was a span of 12 bases. The CDR3 runs 13 residues. In germline, CDR1 is KGHSH, CDR2 LQKENI. The CDR3 loop is CASLRTGKETQYF. The DNA of the CDR3 is TGTGCCAGCTTAAGGACTGGTAAAGAGACCCAGTACTTC.

The chain joins TRBV18 to TRBJ2-2, with D possibly matching TRBD1 (6 bases). This CDR3 has 16 residues. CDR1 KGHSH and CDR2 LQKENI come from the germline V gene. Trimming cost V 3 bases and J 6 bases, with 17 bases left between them. Here the CDR3 reads CASSPPTGPVAGELFF. The CDR3 coding sequence is TGTGCCAGCTCACCTCCGACAGGCCCGGTTGCCGGGGAGCTGTTTTTT.

The chain couples TRBV11-2 to TRBJ1-6, with a tentative D call TRBD1 (5 bases). Germline V CDR1 and CDR2: SGHAT, FQNNGV. The V end lost 3 bases, the J end lost 10 bases, and 10 bases lay between the germline ends. CDR3 size: 13 residues. CDR3 loop: CASSFIGASPLHF. The DNA for the CDR3 is TGTGCCAGCAGCTTTATAGGGGCCTCACCCCTCCACTTT.

This chain uses TRBV25-1 with TRBJ1-2; unclear D gene. Germline CDR1 reads MGHDK; CDR2 reads SYGVNS. Trimming shortened V by 0 bases and J by 7 bases, and 15 bases separated the two germline ends. This CDR3 spans 15 amino acids. The CDR3 is CASSEYILGVGGYTF. The CDR3 DNA reads as TGTGCCAGCAGTGAATATATTCTGGGAGTCGGTGGCTACACCTTC.

V usage is TRBV18 and J usage is TRBJ1-1, with D uncertain. Germline V gene data show CDR1 as KGHSH and CDR2 as LQKENI. Trimming took off 2 bases at V and 7 bases at J, with 11 bases between the two ends. The CDR3 runs 13 residues. In DNA, the CDR3 is TGTGCCAGCTCACCAACGGGGTTGCGTGAAGCTTTCTTT. Its translation: CASSPTGLREAFF.

The chain recombines TRBV3-1 (or the pseudogene TRBV3-2) with TRBJ2-1, with 9 positions matching TRBD1. The length of the CDR3 is 15 residues. Losses at the gene ends were 1 base for V and 3 bases for J; bases not matched to a gene: 1. CDR1 and CDR2 (germline): LGHDT, YNNKEL (reference sequence). CDR3 sequence: CASSQGTGDYNEQFF. CDR3 bases: TGTGCCAGCAGCCAAGGGACAGGGGACTACAATGAGCAGTTCTTC.

The rearrangement uses TRBV11-2 and TRBJ2-1, with 7 bases that match TRBD1. The V gene end was trimmed by 5 bases and the J gene end by 8 bases; junction bases not matched to a gene: 6. The CDR3 is 13 residues long. Germline loops: CDR1 SGHAT, CDR2 FQNNGV. This CDR3 is CASSPYRGDEQFF. For the CDR3, the DNA is TGTGCCAGCAGCCCTTACAGGGGTGATGAGCAGTTCTTC.

This chain connects TRBV10-3 to TRBJ1-4, with D tentatively TRBD1 (6 bases). Per the germline V gene, CDR1 is ENHRY and CDR2 is SYGVKD. Trimming took off 5 bases at V and 4 bases at J, with 14 bases between the two ends. The CDR3 contains 15 residues. Written as DNA, the CDR3 is TGTGCCATCAGTCCACAGGGTTTGGGTAATGAAAAACTGTTTTTT. This codes for CAISPQGLGNEKLFF.

The chain joins TRBV5-1 to TRBJ1-4, with TRBD1 matching over 7 bases. V was clipped by 4 bases and J by 4 bases; unmatched bases: 10. Germline assignment: CDR1 SGHRS and CDR2 YFSETQ. The CDR3 runs 16 residues. CDR3 protein: CASSQISGTVNEKLFF. The CDR3 DNA is TGCGCCAGCAGCCAAATATCCGGGACAGTTAATGAAAAACTGTTTTTT.

This clone was recorded only once. V and J are TRBV6-2 or TRBV6-3 and TRBJ1-1, with D possibly TRBD1 on 5 matching bases. V lost 5 bases and J lost 5, with 15 bases in between. Germline V lookup: CDR1 MNHEY, CDR2 SVGEGT. The CDR3 is 14 residues long. The CDR3 here is CASSTPEGLTEAFF. The DNA of the CDR3 is TGTGCCAGCAGTACCCCGGAGGGGTTAACTGAAGCTTTCTTT.

This chain connects TRBV7-9 to TRBJ2-7; 8 bases align to TRBD1. This CDR3 has 15 amino acids. V lost 2 bases to trimming and J lost 5 bases; unmatched junction nucleotides: 8. Germline values: CDR1 SEHNR, CDR2 FQNEAQ (reference sequence). The CDR3: CASSLSGQGLDEQYF. CDR3 nucleotides: TGTGCCAGCAGCTTATCTGGACAGGGCCTGGACGAGCAGTACTTC. The variable domain in full, completed from reference TRBV7-9 and TRBJ2-7, reads DTGVSQNPRHKITKRGQNVTFRCDPISEHNRLYWYRQTLGQGPEFLTYFQNEAQLEKSRLLSDRFSAERPKGSFSTLEIQRTEQGDSAMYLCASSLSGQGLDEQYFGPGTRLTVT.

This clone was seen many times. This chain uses TRBV19 with TRBJ1-5, with TRBD1 as a possible D gene (5 bases). The CDR3 consists of 15 residues. From germline, CDR1 is LNHDA and CDR2 SQIVND (reference sequence). V lost 6 bases to trimming and J lost 0 bases, with 12 bases between them. CDR3 nucleotide sequence: TGTGCCAGTAGGAAAAAGGGGTTTAGCAATCAGCCCCAGCATTTT. Amino acids: CASRKKGFSNQPQHF.

The chain joins TRBV5-4 to TRBJ1-1; weak D call: TRBD1 (6 bases). The CDR3 has 14 amino acids. The V end lost 4 bases, the J end lost 2 bases, and 12 bases lay between the germline ends. Germline-derived CDR1 and CDR2 are SGHNT and YYREEE (reference sequence). The CDR3 is CASSAQGINTEAFF. In DNA form, the CDR3 reads TGTGCCAGCAGCGCACAGGGTATTAACACTGAAGCTTTCTTT. The whole variable domain, remainder taken from reference TRBV5-4 and TRBJ1-1, is ETGVTQSPTHLIKTRGQQVTLRCSSQSGHNTVSWYQQALGQGPQFIFQYYREEENGRGNFPPRFSGLQFPNYSSELNVNALELDDSALYLCASSAQGINTEAFFGQGTRLTVV.

The chain couples TRBV5-8 to TRBJ1-1; TRBD1 is a possible D gene (5 bases). Germline CDR1 SGHTS, CDR2 YDEGEE. V shed 1 base and J shed 0 bases, with 13 bases lying between them. This CDR3 contains 16 residues. CDR3 bases: TGTGCCAGCAGCTTGAGGACAACCGGTATGAACACTGAAGCTTTCTTT. This translates into CASSLRTTGMNTEAFF.